These 16 T cell receptor beta chains were sequenced from one sample in a study of blood T cell repertoires in COVID-19 (dated by TCRdb to about 2020). Receptor libraries were prepared by the immunoSEQ multiplex PCR assay. The immuneACCESS repertoire file appears here via TCRdb, limited to in-frame rearrangements. These files lack a portion of the clones; in checked studies, under half of the deficit traces to unresolved V genes, and the cause of the others is not known. A total of hundreds of thousands of clones appear in this sample, around 90% of them only once. About 0.24% of the sample lies in the top ten. The sample was peripheral blood. These receptors were obtained from a woman aged 18-29 years with acute or convalescent COVID-19.

The chain joins TRBV23-1 to TRBJ1-5; the match to TRBD1 covers 10 bases. TRBV23-1 is noted as an ORF with a role that remains uncertain. This CDR3 comprises 18 residues. V gave up 7 bases and J gave up 0 bases; unmatched junction bases: 12. Here the CDR3 DNA reads TGCGCCAGCAACAGACAGGGGGCTGGTATATCTAGCAATCAGCCCCAGCATTTT. Its protein is CASNRQGAGISSNQPQHF.

CDR3 DNA sequence: TGTGCCTGGACCCAGGGTATTAATGTCTATGGCTACACCTTC. Translated, it gives CAWTQGINVYGYTF. V is TRBV30 and J is TRBJ1-2; a possible D gene is TRBD1 (5 bases). The CDR3 runs 14 residues. CDR1 and CDR2 (germline): GTSNPN, SVGIG (reference sequence). V lost 4 bases and J lost 4, with 16 bases in between.

This chain joins TRBV4-1 and TRBJ2-7; TRBD1 is a possible D gene (5 bases). The CDR3 spans 15 residues. CDR1 and CDR2 (germline): MGHRA, YSYEKL. V lost 1 base and J 0 bases, leaving 10 bases between the germline ends. In DNA, the CDR3 is TGCGCCAGCAGCCAAGGCCACAGGACCTCCTACGAGCAGTACTTC. Protein sequence: CASSQGHRTSYEQYF.

V is TRBV7-3 and J is TRBJ1-1, with no clear D. Germline V CDR1 and CDR2: SGHTA, FQGTGA. Trimming took 3 bases from V and 0 from J, leaving 5 bases between them. The CDR3 runs 13 residues. CDR3 sequence reads: CASSFKMNTEAFF. The CDR3 DNA reads TGTGCCAGCAGCTTTAAAATGAACACTGAAGCTTTCTTT.

The chain employs TRBV2 and TRBJ1-2, with 9 bases fitting TRBD1. The CDR3 contains 14 residues. V lost 6 bases to trimming and J lost 3 bases; unmatched junction nucleotides: 5. Germline CDR1 reads SNHLY; CDR2 reads FYNNEI. Here the CDR3 DNA reads TGTGCCAGCAGACAGGGGGCCTTAGACTATGGCTACACCTTC. Encoded protein: CASRQGALDYGYTF. The whole variable domain, remainder taken from reference TRBV2 and TRBJ1-2, is EPEVTQTPSHQVTQMGQEVILRCVPISNHLYFYWYRQILGQKVEFLVSFYNNEISEKSEIFDDQFSVERPDGSNFTLKIRSTKLEDSAMYFCASRQGALDYGYTFGSGTRLTVV.

J is TRBJ2-5 and V is TRBV27; TRBD2 matches at 10 bases. CDR1 MNHEY and CDR2 SMNVEV come from the germline V gene (reference sequence). Germline trimming cut 3 bases from V and 4 bases from J; bases unmatched to any gene: 2. This CDR3 is 14 amino acids long. The CDR3 DNA reads as TGTGCCAGCAGTTTTATAGCGGGGGGAGAGACCCAGTACTTC. It specifies CASSFIAGGETQYF.

The genes are TRBV6-6 and TRBJ1-3; no firm D call. Trimming took 2 bases from V and 0 from J, leaving 8 bases between them. The CDR3 covers 15 residues. Germline loops: CDR1 MNHNY, CDR2 SVGAGI (reference sequence). CDR3 amino acids: CASSYGLSSGNTIYF. As DNA, the CDR3 is TGTGCCAGCAGTTACGGGCTTAGCTCTGGAAACACCATATATTTT.

V gene TRBV9 combines with J gene TRBJ1-2; 10 bases align to TRBD1. Germline-derived CDR1 and CDR2 are SGDLS and YYNGEE. V shed 7 bases, J shed 2 bases, and the junction held 11 bases outside the gene matches. The CDR3 is 16 amino acids. CDR3 DNA: TGTGCCAGCGGGGGGACAGGGGTCGCTTCGAACTATGGCTACACCTTC. Translated: CASGGTGVASNYGYTF.

The rearrangement links TRBV6-6 to TRBJ2-7; a possible D gene is TRBD1 (6 bases). Trimming left V 0 bases short and J 2 bases short, with 11 bases between. CDR3 length: 15 residues. Germline V lookup: CDR1 MNHNY, CDR2 SVGAGI (reference sequence). In DNA, the CDR3 is TGTGCCAGCAGTTACTCGGGGTGGACAGCCTACGAGCAGTACTTC. Amino acids: CASSYSGWTAYEQYF.

Concerning this clone itself: One end of the junction fails to match germline, which may point to a read error. The chain's CDR3 is CASSPALVYNERLFF. The CDR3 DNA is TGTGCCAGCTCACCAGCCCTTGTCTATAATGAAAGACTGTTTTTT. V and J are TRBV18 and TRBJ1-4; D is undetermined. Germline V lookup: CDR1 KGHSH, CDR2 LQKENI. CDR3 length: 15 residues.

As regards this clone: The sample carries other DNA sequences with the same CDR3. The genes are TRBV27 and TRBJ1-5, with a possible D match to TRBD1 (5 bases). V dropped 3 bases and J dropped 2 bases, with 11 bases sitting between them. The CDR3 is made up of 15 amino acids. Per germline, CDR1 MNHEY and CDR2 SMNVEV (reference sequence). The CDR3 protein is CASSFQGAGNQPQHF. In nucleotides, the CDR3 is TGTGCCAGCAGTTTTCAGGGTGCGGGCAATCAGCCCCAGCATTTT.

Details on this clone: At one boundary the junction diverges from the germline segment, which might be a read error. The rearrangement links TRBV7-8 to TRBJ1-4; D call uncertain. This CDR3 contains 11 residues. CDR1 and CDR2 (germline): SGHVS, FQNEAQ. CDR3 in DNA: TGTGCCAGCAGCTCCCAGGAAAGACTGTTTTTT. It translates to CASSSQERLFF.

The chain employs TRBV14 and TRBJ1-2; 10 bases are shared with TRBD1. CDR1 is SGHDN, CDR2 FVKESK, per germline. The CDR3 loop spans 16 amino acids. J lost 6 bases, V lost 4 bases, and 11 bases had no gene match. CDR3 protein: CASSPTGGSFIDGYTF. For the CDR3, the DNA is TGTGCCAGCAGCCCGACAGGGGGCTCTTTTATTGATGGCTACACCTTC.

The V gene is TRBV24-1, the J gene TRBJ1-3; D uncertain. Between the trimmed V and J ends, which lost 3 bases and 3 bases, there was a span of 2 bases. This CDR3 contains 12 residues. The germline CDR1 and CDR2 sequences are KGHDR and SFDVKD. CDR3 loop: CATSDLGNTIYF. The CDR3 DNA reads TGTGCCACCAGTGATCTTGGAAACACCATATATTTT.

This clone is a singleton in its sample. V and J are TRBV12-3 or TRBV12-4 and TRBJ2-1, with D possibly being TRBD2 (6 bases). This CDR3 comprises 13 residues. V lost 8 bases and J 5 bases, leaving 13 bases between the germline ends. The CDR3 is CASSFGSHNEQFF. The CDR3 DNA follows: TGTGCCAGCTCCTTCGGGAGCCACAATGAGCAGTTCTTC.

The gene calls are TRBV19 and TRBJ2-1, with TRBD1 identical over 7 bases. This CDR3 spans 13 amino acids. Germline loops: CDR1 LNHDA, CDR2 SQIVND (reference sequence). J was trimmed by 4 bases and V by 6 bases; bases with no gene match: 3. The DNA for the CDR3 is TGTGCCAGTAGCCCGGGACAGTACAATGAGCAGTTCTTC. Translation: CASSPGQYNEQFF.